This TCR beta chain was profiled in a study of blood T cell repertoires in COVID-19. This CDR3 is built from 15 residues. V was clipped by 0 bases and J by 10 bases; unmatched bases: 9. Germline values: CDR1 SGHRS, CDR2 YFSETQ. Produced via immunoSEQ multiplex PCR; TCRdb's table is partial and in-frame only. The sample contains fewer than 150,000 clones, approximately 90% of which appear only once. This clonotype was sampled from a woman aged 45-65 years with acute or convalescent COVID-19. Material: peripheral blood. This rearrangement joins TRBV5-1 to TRBJ2-2; TRBD2 agrees at 7 bases. CDR3 bases: TGCGCCAGCAGCTTGGTAACGGGGGGATCGACGGAGCTGTTTTTT. Translating it yields CASSLVTGGSTELFF.